This TCR beta chain was found in a study of cytomegalovirus exposure and HLA in healthy donors. Study-wide results and limits: Judged likely to be a sequencing artifact was a cluster of highly shared sequence variants. The study dropped some indistinguishable V segments, TRBV6-2 and TRBV6-3 among them.

This clone was observed a handful of times. Its antigen is unidentified. CDR1 and CDR2 from the germline V gene are MNHEY and SVGAGI. J lost 6 bases, V lost 6 bases, and 4 bases had no gene match. This CDR3 has 13 residues. The PCR made use of 60 Vbeta and 13 Jbeta primers. As handled by the study authors: Per a later analysis, the number of unique TCR beta chains was roughly 80 million, of which 10 million to 11 million were shared. Clones were read by immunoSEQ multiplex PCR, and TCRdb kept only the in-frame ones, dropping some. For V, J and clone size, that table is used; D and trimming come from the DNA. The sample has about 91,000 clones, 55% to 65% seen once. Nobody wrote down the CMV serostatus of this donor.

The rearrangement uses TRBV6-5 and TRBJ1-5; 8 positions agree with TRBD1. Sequenced input: PBMCs. This TCR was sampled from a human donor in good health. DNA of the CDR3: TGTGCCAGCAGCCGGACAGGGTTTCAGCCCCAGCATTTT. This translates into CASSRTGFQPQHF.